This TCR beta chain derives from a study of T cells in Graves' hyperthyroidism and ophthalmopathy. The V gene's germline CDR1 is LNHDA and CDR2 SQIVND (reference sequence). This CDR3 spans 13 amino acids. With 8 bases removed from V and 8 bases from J, the gap between germline ends came to 18 bases. From RNA transcripts, TCR beta CDR3 regions were amplified. During a first-round RT-PCR of the TCR CDR3, the HTBI primer set was used. Each CDR3 protein gets one entry after TCRdb re-called the multiplex PCR reads with MiXCR. The table shows under 450,000 distinct CDR3 sequences, with 15% to 18% occurring only once. PBMCs came from 10 ml fresh peripheral blood. Study-level results: Ophthalmopathy and stable hyperthyroidism were told apart by a 13 V-J model.

This clonotype has a handful of counts. Its antigen is unidentified. The chain uses TRBV19 and TRBJ2-5, with D possibly being TRBD1 or TRBD2 (5 bases each). Specimen: blood. The TCR sequence derives from a young woman with Graves' hyperthyroidism. The CDR3: CASEGNTHETQYF. DNA for the CDR3: TGTGCCAGTGAGGGGAACACCCATGAAACCCAGTACTTC.